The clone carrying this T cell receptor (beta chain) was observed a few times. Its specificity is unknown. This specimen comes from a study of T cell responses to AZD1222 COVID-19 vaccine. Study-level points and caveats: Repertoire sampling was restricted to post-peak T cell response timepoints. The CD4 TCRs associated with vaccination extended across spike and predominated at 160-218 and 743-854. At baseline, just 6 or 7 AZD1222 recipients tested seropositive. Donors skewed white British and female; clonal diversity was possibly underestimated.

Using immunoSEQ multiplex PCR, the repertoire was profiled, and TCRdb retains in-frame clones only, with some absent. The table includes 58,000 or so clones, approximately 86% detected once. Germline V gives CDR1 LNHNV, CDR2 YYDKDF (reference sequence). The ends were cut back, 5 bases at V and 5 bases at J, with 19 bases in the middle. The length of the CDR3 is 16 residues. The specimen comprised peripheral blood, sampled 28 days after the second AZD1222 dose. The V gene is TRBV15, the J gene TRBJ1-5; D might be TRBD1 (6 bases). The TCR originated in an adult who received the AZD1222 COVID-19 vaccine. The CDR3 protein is CATSRDYRVSDQPQHF. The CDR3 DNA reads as TGTGCCACCAGCCGTGACTACAGGGTTTCGGATCAGCCCCAGCATTTT.